Presented here are 2 T cell receptor beta chains from one specimen sequenced in a study of post-analysis software for immune sequencing data. The study, taken as a whole, reports: TRBV5-6, TRBV5-1 and TRBV20-1 were among roughly 5 TRBV segments more frequent in patients than controls.

Their antigens remain unidentified. Unique molecular identifiers were carried by the TCR beta cDNA libraries. In TCRdb, the PCR reads were re-called with MiXCR into one record per CDR3 protein. The sample consists of under 900,000 distinct CDR3 sequences, 53% of them appearing once. Sequenced material: blood. These receptors were collected from a girl aged 5 to 17 with multiple sclerosis.

This chain joins TRBV12-3 or TRBV12-4 and TRBJ2-5, with D unresolved. Matching the DNA end better, TRBJ2-7 makes the J call doubtful. The CDR3 is 12 amino acids. The CDR3 DNA follows: TGTGCAGGCTGGGTAAGCCCCTACGAGCAGTACTTC. Translated, it gives CAGWVSPYEQYF.

The sample holds a few counts of this clonotype. V gene TRBV4-2 combines with J gene TRBJ1-5; D may be TRBD1 (5 bases). With 0 bases removed from V and 3 bases from J, the gap between germline ends came to 9 bases. The CDR3 is 15 amino acids. Germline assignment: CDR1 LGHNA and CDR2 YNFKEQ. CDR3 in amino acids: CASSQDGDSNQPQHF. For the CDR3, the DNA is TGTGCCAGCAGCCAAGATGGGGACTCCAATCAGCCCCAGCATTTT.